The 22 T cell receptor beta chains reported below all come from one sample, sequenced in a study of T cell repertoires in cytomegalovirus infection. TCRdb called the reads again in MiXCR, with one record for every CDR3 protein. Seen here are fewer than 1,000,000 distinct CDR3 sequences, 31% observed once, and the top ten hold over 11%. Their recognized antigens are unknown. The source material was cultured CD8+ T cells from PBMCs, sampled from culture after CMV antigen stimulation. These receptor sequences come from a human donor in good health (CMV status not recorded). Some clones in this sample may be carry-over from other donors' samples.

The chain recombines TRBV2 with TRBJ2-4; no definite D call. The CDR3 runs to 14 residues. Germline V gene sequence: CDR1 SNHLY, CDR2 FYNNEI. The ends were cut back, 3 bases at V and 0 bases at J, with 6 bases in the middle. The CDR3 protein is CASSDPRAKNIQYF. CDR3 DNA: TGTGCCAGCAGTGACCCCAGAGCCAAAAACATTCAGTACTTC.

The rearrangement uses TRBV19 and TRBJ1-1; tentative D call: TRBD1 (6 bases). The length of the CDR3 is 15 residues. V lost 0 bases and J lost 5, with 13 bases in between. Germline assignment: CDR1 LNHDA and CDR2 SQIVND (reference sequence). CDR3 coding DNA: TGTGCCAGTAGTATAGAGCCAGGGGACCGGACTGAAGCTTTCTTT. It yields the protein CASSIEPGDRTEAFF.

This sequence joins TRBV6-2 or TRBV6-3 and TRBJ2-7; either TRBD1 or TRBD2 may fit D (5 bases each). V dropped 11 bases and J dropped 2 bases, with 10 bases sitting between them. From germline, CDR1 is MNHEY and CDR2 SVGEGT. The CDR3 has 11 amino acids. Written as DNA, the CDR3 is TGTGCCGGGGGTCGAACCTACGAGCAGTACGTC. Translated: CAGGRTYEQYV.

The chain carries TRBV28 and TRBJ1-2; 7 positions agree with TRBD1. V shed 4 bases and J 0 bases; nucleotides not matched to a gene: 17. Germline loops: CDR1 MDHEN, CDR2 SYDVKM. The CDR3 totals 19 residues. The CDR3 sequence: CASSSLAPIRTGTNYGYTF. DNA for the CDR3: TGTGCCAGCAGTTCTCTGGCCCCGATTAGGACAGGAACTAACTATGGCTACACCTTC.

The CDR3 nucleotides are TGCGCCAGCAACCTACAGGGGACTAATGAAAAACTGTTTTTT. This codes for CASNLQGTNEKLFF. This chain links TRBV10-2 with TRBJ1-4, with 7 bases identical to TRBD1. Per the germline V gene, CDR1 is WSHSY and CDR2 is SAAADI. Germline trimming cut 7 bases from V and 2 bases from J; bases unmatched to any gene: 4. The CDR3 consists of 14 residues.

The chain has TRBV7-8 and TRBJ2-3; TRBD2 agrees at 12 bases. Per germline, CDR1 SGHVS and CDR2 FQNEAQ. After removal of 7 bases from V and 6 bases from J, the junction contained 14 bases not matched to a gene. This CDR3 has 17 amino acids. The CDR3 sequence is CASMLTLAGGPFDTQYF. CDR3 bases: TGTGCCAGCATGCTTACCCTAGCGGGGGGGCCATTCGATACGCAGTATTTT.

This chain joins TRBV19 and TRBJ1-1; possibly TRBD1 for D (5 bases). The CDR3 spans 15 residues. V was shortened by 3 bases and J by 1 base, with 12 bases between the two germline ends. Germline V gene data show CDR1 as LNHDA and CDR2 as SQIVND (reference sequence). DNA for the CDR3: TGTGCCAGTAGTATCCCCTGGGGACCGAACACTGAAGCTTTCTTT. Amino acid sequence: CASSIPWGPNTEAFF.

A single count supports this clonotype. The rearrangement links TRBV10-3 to TRBJ1-1; D uncertain. The V gene lost 2 bases and the J gene lost 0 bases, with 13 bases spanning the gap. CDR3 length: 16 amino acids. The germline V gene has CDR1 ENHRY and CDR2 SYGVKD. CDR3 sequence reads: CAISEKLRVMNTEAFF. In nucleotides, the CDR3 is TGTGCCATCAGTGAGAAGCTACGGGTCATGAACACTGAAGCTTTCTTT.

This clonotype was recorded a few times. The chain has TRBV12-3 or TRBV12-4 and TRBJ2-3; D is ambiguous. The CDR3 spans 16 residues. V was trimmed by 3 bases and J by 2 bases, leaving 15 bases between them. In nucleotides, the CDR3 is TGTGCCAGCAGTTTTTCCACTAACCTTTTCACAGATACGCAGTATTTT. It is translated as CASSFSTNLFTDTQYF.

At least ten counts were recorded for this clonotype. The chain employs TRBV19 and TRBJ2-1; 8 nucleotides align to TRBD2. Germline CDR1 reads LNHDA; CDR2 reads SQIVND (reference sequence). The CDR3 has 13 residues. V was pared by 10 bases and J by 7 bases, with 9 bases of the junction left unmatched. The CDR3 DNA sequence: TGTGCCACTGCCCTCGCGGGGGGTAATGAGCAGTTCTTC. Amino acid sequence: CATALAGGNEQFF.

V and J are TRBV27 and TRBJ2-5; TRBD1 is a possible D gene (6 bases). V lost 3 bases and J lost 1, with 9 bases in between. Per germline, CDR1 MNHEY and CDR2 SMNVEV (reference sequence). There are 14 residues in the CDR3. CDR3 protein: CASSFGTPQETQYF. The DNA for the CDR3 is TGTGCCAGCAGTTTTGGGACACCCCAAGAGACCCAGTACTTC.

This clonotype occurred many times. This chain connects TRBV7-6 to TRBJ2-5; possible D gene TRBD2, 5 bases. CDR1 and CDR2 from the germline V gene are SGHVS and FNYEAQ. The V end was cut by 5 bases, the J end by 7 bases, with 14 bases between. This CDR3 spans 13 amino acids. The CDR3: CASSPDGKGTQYF. In nucleotides, the CDR3 is TGTGCCAGCAGCCCCGACGGGAAGGGGACCCAGTACTTC.

CDR3 region: CASSQERGRGTNEKLFF. CDR3 nucleotides: TGCGCCAGCAGCCAAGAAAGGGGGAGGGGGACGAATGAAAAACTGTTTTTT. The chain recombines TRBV4-1 with TRBJ1-4; D is perhaps TRBD1 (6 bases). Looked up from germline, CDR1 is MGHRA and CDR2 is YSYEKL. The length of the CDR3 is 17 residues. With 0 bases removed from V and 5 bases from J, the gap between germline ends came to 16 bases.

V usage is TRBV27 and J usage is TRBJ2-2; D possibly corresponds to TRBD1 (5 bases). The ends were cut back, 2 bases at V and 0 bases at J, with 7 bases in the middle. Germline V CDR1 and CDR2: MNHEY, SMNVEV (reference sequence). CDR3 size: 15 residues. CDR3 region: CASSLIRANTGELFF. Written as DNA, the CDR3 is TGTGCCAGCAGTTTAATCAGGGCGAACACCGGGGAGCTGTTTTTT.

V and J are TRBV27 and TRBJ1-6; D possibly corresponds to TRBD1 (6 bases). The V gene's germline CDR1 is MNHEY and CDR2 SMNVEV (reference sequence). This CDR3 is built from 14 residues. Trimming removed 7 bases from V and 2 bases from J, with 9 bases in between. CDR3 protein: CASTQGTYNSPLHF. In nucleotides, the CDR3 is TGTGCCAGCACCCAGGGGACCTATAATTCACCCCTCCACTTT.

This chain uses TRBV5-4 with TRBJ2-1, with D perhaps TRBD2 (5 bases). CDR1 and CDR2 (germline): SGHNT, YYREEE (reference sequence). The CDR3 covers 17 residues. Trimming removed 0 bases at V and 1 base at J, with 14 bases between. The CDR3 DNA reads TGTGCCAGCAGCTTGGCTGGTAGGCGGGTTTCCTACAATGAGCAGTTCTTC. This translates into CASSLAGRRVSYNEQFF.

This clonotype turned up a few times. The CDR3 DNA reads TGTGCCAGCAGCTTCACGACAGGGGGCGGAAGGGAGCTGTTTTTT. This translates into CASSFTTGGGRELFF. The chain is built from TRBV5-5 and TRBJ2-2, with TRBD1 identical over 10 bases. The CDR3 is 15 amino acids. The germline CDR1 and CDR2 sequences are SGHKS and YYEKEE (reference sequence). V lost 2 bases and J lost 9; bases outside the gene matches: 7.

This clonotype was counted many times. The chain combines TRBV7-2 with TRBJ1-5; D gene uncertain. The CDR3 has 13 residues. Germline CDR1 is SGHTA and CDR2 is FQGNSA. Deletions cut 5 bases from V and 4 bases from J, with 9 bases between. CDR3 amino acids: CASSAAFNQPQHF. Written as DNA, the CDR3 is TGTGCCAGCAGCGCAGCATTTAATCAGCCCCAGCATTTT.

There are a few counts of this clonotype. CDR3 sequence reads: CASSSGIGEQYF. In nucleotides, the CDR3 is TGTGCCAGCAGCTCCGGGATCGGGGAGCAGTACTTC. The chain uses TRBV7-9 and TRBJ2-7, with a tentative D call TRBD2 (5 bases). The germline V and J ends were trimmed by 4 bases and 7 bases, with 11 bases remaining between them. Germline CDR1 SEHNR, CDR2 FQNEAQ (reference sequence). This CDR3 region has 12 residues. The full variable domain, its missing parts supplied by reference TRBV7-9 and TRBJ2-7, is DTGVSQNPRHKITKRGQNVTFRCDPISEHNRLYWYRQTLGQGPEFLTYFQNEAQLEKSRLLSDRFSAERPKGSFSTLEIQRTEQGDSAMYLCASSSGIGEQYFGPGTRLTVT.

V and J are TRBV27 and TRBJ2-4; weak D call: TRBD2 (6 bases). V was cut by 0 bases and J by 0 bases, with 12 bases left in between. Germline V gene data show CDR1 as MNHEY and CDR2 as SMNVEV (reference sequence). The CDR3 spans 17 residues. The CDR3 nucleotides read TGTGCCAGCAGTTTATCGCTTAGCGGTCTAGCCAAAAACATTCAGTACTTC. This gives the protein CASSLSLSGLAKNIQYF.

J is TRBJ1-1 and V is TRBV29-1; 12 bases are a match to TRBD1. Germline CDR1 reads SQVTM; CDR2 reads ANQGSEA. With V trimmed by 7 bases and J by 0 bases, 3 bases remained unmatched. This CDR3 is 14 amino acids long. The CDR3 is CSGGTGGMNTEAFF. Written as DNA, the CDR3 is TGCAGCGGCGGGACAGGGGGCATGAACACTGAAGCTTTCTTT.

This sequence joins TRBV5-1 and TRBJ1-4, with 7 bases aligning to TRBD1. J was trimmed by 0 bases and V by 0 bases; bases with no gene match: 11. Germline lookup yields CDR1 SGHRS and CDR2 YFSETQ. The CDR3 loop spans 19 amino acids. This CDR3 reads CASSLELTGRAPTNEKLFF. The DNA of the CDR3 is TGCGCCAGCAGCTTGGAGCTGACAGGGAGGGCTCCAACTAATGAAAAACTGTTTTTT.